Presented here are 16 T cell receptor beta chains from one specimen sequenced in a study of cytomegalovirus exposure and HLA in healthy donors (dated by TCRdb to the late 2010s). Receptors were amplified or captured by the immunoSEQ multiplex PCR assay. The multiplex PCR relied on a mix of 60 forward primers for TCR Vbeta segments and 13 reverse primers for TCR Jbeta segments. Not all clones reach the TCRdb copy of this immuneACCESS table, which keeps in-frame sequences only. Checked studies attribute under half of the gap to unresolved V genes and leave the rest unexplained. Counted in this sample were some 220,000 clones; about 85% of them appeared once. About 0.25% of the sample is taken by the ten largest. The material sequenced was PBMCs. The receptors here all came from a girl aged 2 to 9 in good health and CMV-seronegative.

This clone came up once. V is TRBV15 and J is TRBJ2-7; D may be TRBD1 (5 bases). CDR1 and CDR2 (germline): LNHNV, YYDKDF (reference sequence). With 0 bases removed from V and 0 bases from J, the gap between germline ends came to 18 bases. There are 18 residues in the CDR3. CDR3 nucleotides: TGTGCCACCAGCAGAGATTTGTGGGTAGGGGTGAGCTCCTACGAGCAGTACTTC. It is translated as CATSRDLWVGVSSYEQYF. Filled out from reference TRBV15 and TRBJ2-7, the complete variable domain reads DAMVIQNPRYQVTQFGKPVTLSCSQTLNHNVMYWYQQKSSQAPKLLFHYYDKDFNNEADTPDNFQSRRPNTSFCFLDIRSPGLGDTAMYLCATSRDLWVGVSSYEQYFGPGTRLTVT.

This clone showed up just once. The chain combines TRBV15 with TRBJ1-5; D is ambiguous. This CDR3 contains 15 residues. Germline lookup yields CDR1 LNHNV and CDR2 YYDKDF (reference sequence). V lost 1 base, J lost 4 bases, and 11 bases lay in between. This chain's CDR3 is CATSRGGGSNQPQHF. Written as DNA, the CDR3 is TGTGCCACCAGCAGAGGGGGAGGGAGTAATCAGCCCCAGCATTTT.

The chain uses TRBV4-2 and TRBJ2-3; maybe TRBD2 (6 bases). V shed 1 base and J shed 0 bases, with 11 bases lying between them. CDR1 is LGHNA, CDR2 YNFKEQ, per germline. The CDR3 has 16 amino acids. CDR3 nucleotides: TGTGCCAGCAGCCAAGTCCGCGGGGCTAGCACAGATACGCAGTATTTT. It yields the protein CASSQVRGASTDTQYF.

The sample holds a few counts of this clone. This chain links TRBV6-1 with TRBJ1-2; 7 bases are shared with TRBD1. V shed 2 bases, J shed 5 bases, and the junction held 8 bases outside the gene matches. Per germline, CDR1 MNHNS and CDR2 SASEGT. The CDR3 runs 15 residues. The CDR3: CASSEWSRGSYGYTF. CDR3 nucleotides: TGTGCCAGCAGTGAATGGAGCAGGGGGTCGTATGGCTACACCTTC.

V and J are TRBV20-1 and TRBJ1-1; D not resolved. CDR3 length: 11 amino acids. Germline values: CDR1 DFQATT, CDR2 SNEGSKA (reference sequence). The CDR3 DNA sequence: TGCGCGGAGGTTGGGAACACTGAAGCTTTCTTT. Amino acids: CAEVGNTEAFF.

This chain links TRBV2 with TRBJ2-7; D is possibly TRBD1 (6 bases). Germline loops: CDR1 SNHLY, CDR2 FYNNEI. The germline V and J ends were trimmed by 8 bases and 0 bases, with 14 bases remaining between them. This CDR3 is 14 amino acids long. CDR3 sequence reads: CASRRTESSYEQYF. The CDR3 coding sequence is TGTGCCAGCCGAAGGACAGAGAGCTCCTACGAGCAGTACTTC.

The J gene is TRBJ1-4, the V gene TRBV19, with 9 bases fitting TRBD1. The ends lost 2 bases at V and 5 bases at J; junction bases unmatched: 3. Germline CDR1 is LNHDA and CDR2 is SQIVND (reference sequence). This CDR3 comprises 15 residues. The CDR3 protein is CASSIFGTGNEKLFF. The CDR3 DNA reads TGTGCCAGTAGTATATTCGGGACAGGGAATGAAAAACTGTTTTTT.

This clone was picked up one time. The chain uses TRBV5-1 and TRBJ1-2; the D is unclear. Trimming removed 2 bases from V and 7 bases from J, with 18 bases in between. The CDR3 loop spans 15 amino acids. Germline V gene sequence: CDR1 SGHRS, CDR2 YFSETQ. CDR3 bases: TGCGCCAGCAGCTTAGTGTCCAGGATCGAAGGTGGCTACACCTTC. Its protein product is CASSLVSRIEGGYTF.

This clone was seen just once. V gene TRBV4-2 combines with J gene TRBJ2-3; D might be TRBD2 (7 bases). The CDR3 spans 16 residues. From germline, CDR1 is LGHNA and CDR2 YNFKEQ. Between the trimmed V and J ends, which lost 4 bases and 5 bases, there was a span of 19 bases. This CDR3 reads CASSLPLGGPGDTQYF. DNA of the CDR3: TGTGCCAGCAGCCTCCCGCTGGGGGGGCCCGGAGATACGCAGTATTTT.

V and J are TRBV6-1 and TRBJ2-2; TRBD2 might be the D (6 bases). Germline V CDR1 and CDR2: MNHNS, SASEGT. V lost 0 bases to trimming and J lost 0 bases, with 8 bases between them. The length of the CDR3 is 16 residues. CDR3 region: CASSEATGANTGELFF. In DNA, the CDR3 is TGTGCCAGCAGTGAAGCAACGGGGGCGAACACCGGGGAGCTGTTTTTT.

V usage is TRBV2 and J usage is TRBJ1-3; the match to TRBD1 covers 9 bases. This CDR3 spans 12 amino acids. Germline V gene data show CDR1 as SNHLY and CDR2 as FYNNEI. The V segment lost 8 bases and the J segment 4 bases; nucleotides outside the gene matches: 0. The CDR3 sequence is CASGTGGNTIYF. CDR3 DNA: TGTGCCAGCGGGACAGGGGGAAACACCATATATTTT.

This chain links TRBV7-7 with TRBJ2-7, with 9 positions matching TRBD2. The junction had 8 bases not matched to a gene; V was cut back by 5 bases and J by 3 bases. Germline-derived CDR1 and CDR2 are SSHAT and FNYEAQ (reference sequence). The CDR3 runs to 15 residues. Written as DNA, the CDR3 is TGTGCCAGCAGCCCGAGACTAGCGGACCTCTACGAGCAGTACTTC. Its translation: CASSPRLADLYEQYF. Full variable domain (rest looked up from reference TRBV7-7 and TRBJ2-7): GAGVSQSPRYKVTKRGQDVTLRCDPISSHATLYWYQQALGQGPEFLTYFNYEAQPDKSGLPSDRFSAERPEGSISTLTIQRTEQRDSAMYRCASSPRLADLYEQYFGPGTRLTVT.

The V call is TRBV5-1, the J call TRBJ2-5; the match to TRBD1 covers 11 bases. This CDR3 contains 13 residues. The V and J ends lost 0 bases and 12 bases, in that order; junction bases with no gene match: 4. Germline V CDR1 and CDR2: SGHRS, YFSETQ. This CDR3 reads CASSLGTGGVKYF. The CDR3 DNA is TGCGCCAGCAGCTTGGGGACAGGGGGCGTAAAGTACTTC.

V usage is TRBV30 and J usage is TRBJ1-1; D might be TRBD1 (5 bases). Trimming removed 8 bases from V and 0 bases from J, with 10 bases in between. Germline loops: CDR1 GTSNPN, CDR2 SVGIG (reference sequence). The CDR3 length is 12 residues. The CDR3 DNA follows: TGTGCCCTGGGGCACTTGAACACTGAAGCTTTCTTT. Amino acid sequence: CALGHLNTEAFF.

CDR3 DNA: TGTGCCAGCAGTGGGGAGCGGGGCTCCTACGAGCAGTACTTC. It is translated as CASSGERGSYEQYF. The chain has TRBV6-1 and TRBJ2-7, with 7 bases matching TRBD2. Losses at the gene ends were 4 bases for V and 0 bases for J; bases not matched to a gene: 3. This CDR3 comprises 14 residues. The germline gives CDR1 MNHNS, CDR2 SASEGT.

The chain carries TRBV5-4 and TRBJ2-5; 8 nucleotides match TRBD2. The assigned J gene may be wrong: the sequence end matches TRBJ2-7 better. Germline CDR1 and CDR2: SGHNT and YYREEE (reference sequence). The CDR3 contains 15 residues. The CDR3 spells CASSLGLEVYYEQYF. CDR3 DNA sequence: TGTGCCAGCAGCCTGGGACTAGAGGTTTACTACGAGCAGTACTTC.